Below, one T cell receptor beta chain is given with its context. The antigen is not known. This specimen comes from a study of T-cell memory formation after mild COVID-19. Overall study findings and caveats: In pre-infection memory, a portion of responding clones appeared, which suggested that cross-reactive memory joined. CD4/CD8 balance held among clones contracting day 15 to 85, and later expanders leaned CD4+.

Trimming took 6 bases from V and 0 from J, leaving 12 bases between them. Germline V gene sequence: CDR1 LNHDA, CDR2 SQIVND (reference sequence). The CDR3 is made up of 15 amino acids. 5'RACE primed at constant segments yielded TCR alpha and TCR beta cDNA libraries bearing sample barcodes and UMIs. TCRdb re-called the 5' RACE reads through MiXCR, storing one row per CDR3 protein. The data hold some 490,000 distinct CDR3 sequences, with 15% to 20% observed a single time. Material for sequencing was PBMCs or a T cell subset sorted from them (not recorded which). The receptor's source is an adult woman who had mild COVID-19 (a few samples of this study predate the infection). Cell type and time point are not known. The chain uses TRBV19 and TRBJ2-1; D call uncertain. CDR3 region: CASSQNSGSYNEQFF. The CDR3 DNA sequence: TGTGCCAGTAGCCAAAACTCGGGCTCCTACAATGAGCAGTTCTTC.